Listed below are T cell receptor beta chains from one sample, sequenced in a study of T cell repertoires in cytomegalovirus infection. The antigens these receptors bind are not known. TCRdb fed the reads into MiXCR, producing one record per CDR3 protein. The table has approximately 1,000,000 distinct CDR3 sequences, 31% seen once. The sample in question was cultured CD8+ T cells from PBMCs, obtained from culture after CMV antigen stimulation. These TCRs come from a human donor in good health (CMV status not recorded). Some clones in this sample may be carry-over from other donors' samples. The CDR3 runs from the conserved cysteine through the conserved F or W. A D gene is named only where the DNA matches it firmly. Not every row has a clone size; where given, it reads once, few, many or a size class.

TRBV7-6	TRBJ2-1	-	-	TGTGCCAGCAGCCCCTGGACAGATGGAGTCTACAATGAGCAGTTCTTC	CASSPWTDGVYNEQFF
TRBV7-3	TRBJ1-6	-	many	TGTGCCAGCAGCCAAACCTCCTATAATTCACCCCTCCACTTT	CASSQTSYNSPLHF
TRBV7-3	TRBJ2-6	-	-	TGTGCCAGCAGCCGAAGGTGGGGCCCTGGGGCCAACGTCCTGACTTTC	CASSRRWGPGANVLTF
TRBV7-2	TRBJ2-2	-	-	TGTGCCAGCAGCTCCGGACTCCACGGGGAGCTGTTTTTT	CASSSGLHGELFF
TRBV7-2	TRBJ2-6	-	many	TGTGCCAGCAGCCAACAGGGCTGGGCCAACGTCCTGACTTTC	CASSQQGWANVLTF
TRBV20-1	TRBJ2-1	TRBD2	-	TGCAGTGCTAGTAGAGCGGGGGGGCGAAATGAGCAGTTCTTC	CSASRAGGRNEQFF
TRBV7-2	TRBJ2-3	-	many	TGTGCCAGCAGCCCACGACCGCTAGCGGATACGCAGTATTTT	CASSPRPLADTQYF
TRBV12-3/TRBV12-4	TRBJ2-3	TRBD2	few	TGTGCCAGCAGTTTAGCCGGGACTAGGGGCGCAGATACGCAGTATTTT	CASSLAGTRGADTQYF
TRBV4-1	TRBJ2-2	TRBD2	-	TGCGCCAGCAGCCAAGCGGGCGGGGGGGCAATCGGGGAGCTGTTTTTT	CASSQAGGGAIGELFF
TRBV7-2	TRBJ2-1	-	many	TGTGCCAGCAGCCTCACTAGCCCCGCCTACAATGAGCAGTTCTTC	CASSLTSPAYNEQFF